The source of this TCR beta chain is a study of blood T cell repertoires in COVID-19. Study overall: Some COVID-19 samples were acute and others convalescent; all came from the United States, Italy and Spain. T cells, B-cell-depleted T cells, or PBMCs supplied cDNA or gDNA.

Study members were between roughly 18 and 89 years old and lived in around 24 US regions. How the authors handled the data: Researchers report that nucleated cell counts were estimated from reference gene primer amplification. Clones were read by immunoSEQ multiplex PCR, and TCRdb kept only the in-frame ones, dropping some. That table supplies the V and J calls and clone size; D and trimming were determined from the DNA. The sample shows under 250,000 clones, approximately 85% of them seen only once. Germline values: CDR1 ENHRY, CDR2 SYGVKD. Deletions cut 6 bases from V and 4 bases from J, with 13 bases between. The CDR3 spans 14 residues.

The receptor's source is a woman in her forties or fifties with acute COVID-19. J is TRBJ1-3 and V is TRBV10-3, with D tentatively TRBD1 (6 bases). The sequencing sample was made of PBMCs or T cells enriched from blood (not recorded which). CDR3 in amino acids: CAIRNTGKGNTIYF. The DNA of the CDR3 is TGTGCCATCAGAAATACAGGGAAAGGAAACACCATATATTTT.